This TCR beta chain was profiled in a study of identical twins. TCRdb re-derived calls from the 5' RACE reads in MiXCR, one entry per CDR3 protein. The sample carries 690,000 or so distinct CDR3 sequences, around 6% recorded once. This clonotype showed up many times. What it binds is unknown. CDR3 length equals 14 residues. Germline CDR1 reads DFQATT; CDR2 reads SNEGSKA (reference sequence). The V segment lost 6 bases and the J segment 3 bases; nucleotides outside the gene matches: 5. Points from the study as a whole: Twins shared beta out-of-frame sequences in excess, but this excess was weaker. With abundant cord blood beta clonotypes, insertions were fewer; memory repertoires showed no such pattern. The study based its conclusions on cross-sectional statistical analysis and did not follow the same donors.

This chain connects TRBV20-1 to TRBJ2-7; TRBD2 matches 13 bases. The TCR sequence derives from a young man in good health. The specimen was naive T cells sorted from blood. The CDR3 DNA follows: TGCAGTGCGCGAAGACTAGCGGGGGGCTACGAGCAGTACTTC. Residues: CSARRLAGGYEQYF.